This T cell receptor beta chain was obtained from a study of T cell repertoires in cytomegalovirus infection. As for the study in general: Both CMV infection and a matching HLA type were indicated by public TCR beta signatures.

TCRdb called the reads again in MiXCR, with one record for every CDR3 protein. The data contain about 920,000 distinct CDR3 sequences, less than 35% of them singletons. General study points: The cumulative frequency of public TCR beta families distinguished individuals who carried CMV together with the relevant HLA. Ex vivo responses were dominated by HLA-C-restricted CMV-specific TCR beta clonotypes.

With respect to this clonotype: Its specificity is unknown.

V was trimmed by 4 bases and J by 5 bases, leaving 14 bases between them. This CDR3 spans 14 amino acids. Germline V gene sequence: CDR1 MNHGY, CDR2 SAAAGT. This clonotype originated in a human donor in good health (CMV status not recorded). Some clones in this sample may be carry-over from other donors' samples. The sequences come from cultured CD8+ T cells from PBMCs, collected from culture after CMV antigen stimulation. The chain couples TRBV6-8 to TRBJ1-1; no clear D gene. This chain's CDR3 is CASSSLLTETEAFF. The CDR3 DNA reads TGTGCCAGCAGTTCCCTTCTCACGGAAACTGAAGCTTTCTTT.